Sequencing of this TCR beta chain was carried out in a study of shared clonotypes between healthy human individuals. Study as a whole: Used for every donor were three CD4 naive, three CD4 memory, two CD8 naive and one CD8 memory plate.

Trimming at V came to 4 bases and at J to 3 bases, leaving 9 bases not matched to a gene. Germline assignment: CDR1 SGHDT and CDR2 YYEEEE. The CDR3 covers 17 residues. Using immunoSEQ multiplex PCR, the repertoire was profiled, and TCRdb retains in-frame clones only, with some absent. Of about 2 million clones in the sample, over 85% were seen once. This clone appeared a few times. Naive CD8 cells lacked CD45RO, underwent positive selection for CCR7 and left out terminally differentiated effector memory CD45RA+ cells. V and J are TRBV5-6 and TRBJ2-1; 11 nucleotides match TRBD2. Sequenced: naive CD8+ T cells sorted from blood. This receptor was identified in a man aged 18 to 29 in good health. The CDR3 nucleotides read TGTGCCAGCAGCGGGCTAGCGGGAGGTTTGATCTACAATGAGCAGTTCTTC. It encodes CASSGLAGGLIYNEQFF.